Ten or more counts support the clone carrying this TCR beta chain. Its antigen is unidentified. These data are taken from a study of regulatory T cells in long-lasting Graves disease. Study as a whole: Graves' patients with a new diagnosis had received antithyroid drugs under 3 months.

This sample's time point: newly diagnosed GD, antithyroid drugs for less than 3 months. The authors made the TCR library using RNA they extracted from PBMCs. Whole-study results and caveats: Only peripheral blood was studied, not thyroid tissue. Under persistent disease, TRBV28, TRBJ1-2 and TRBJ2-5 were used preferentially.

The CDR3 extends over 18 amino acids. Germline V CDR1 and CDR2: SGHAT, FQDESV (reference sequence). Trimming at V came to 0 bases and at J to 0 bases, leaving 6 bases not matched to a gene. Assembly of TCR beta libraries relied on iRepertoire HTBI primers together with Arm-PCR of CDR3 regions. One entry per CDR3 protein results from TCRdb running MiXCR on the multiplex PCR reads. The sample gives 550,000 to 700,000 distinct CDR3 sequences, 15% to 20% of which show up once; around 13% is in the top ten. These data also featured in a second study, about T cells in Graves' hyperthyroidism and ophthalmopathy. This second report adds: Blood shared most expanded thyroid clonotypes above 0.001.

The TCR comes from a young man with Graves disease. The chain links TRBV11-1 to TRBJ2-3; 10 bases map to TRBD2. The sample consisted of peripheral blood mononuclear cells (PBMCs), taken at new diagnosis, from a patient treated with antithyroid drugs. In DNA, the CDR3 is TGTGCCAGCAGCTTAGCGTTACTAGCGGGGCCTAGCACAGATACGCAGTATTTT. This sequence encodes CASSLALLAGPSTDTQYF. The full variable domain, completed using reference TRBV11-1 and TRBJ2-3, is EAEVAQSPRYKITEKSQAVAFWCDPISGHATLYWYRQILGQGPELLVQFQDESVVDDSQLPKDRFSAERLKGVDSTLKIQPAELGDSAMYLCASSLALLAGPSTDTQYFGPGTRLTVL.